This paragraph covers one T cell receptor beta chain sequence. The antigen remains unidentified. The sample comes from a study of cytomegalovirus exposure and HLA in healthy donors. Study-level findings and limits: Cytomegalovirus status, reportedly, was diagnosed with high specificity and sensitivity by the classifier. Investigators reported 150 to 200 TCR beta chains as tied to cytomegalovirus.

CDR1 is SEHNR, CDR2 FQNEAQ, per germline (reference sequence). V gave up 7 bases and J gave up 0 bases, with 16 bases separating them. The CDR3 length is 15 residues. This table comes from immunoSEQ multiplex PCR, and its TCRdb copy is limited to in-frame clones, with some not included. The sample contains 190,000 or so clones, about 80% of which appear only once. Material: PBMCs. This receptor was identified in a woman aged 18-30 years in good health and CMV-seropositive. The chain employs TRBV7-9 and TRBJ2-7, with D possibly TRBD1 on 5 matching bases. CDR3 in DNA: TGTGCCAGCACCCAGGATGGGGCAAACTCCTACGAGCAGTACTTC. Protein: CASTQDGANSYEQYF. The full variable domain, rest sourced from reference TRBV7-9 and TRBJ2-7, is DTGVSQNPRHKITKRGQNVTFRCDPISEHNRLYWYRQTLGQGPEFLTYFQNEAQLEKSRLLSDRFSAERPKGSFSTLEIQRTEQGDSAMYLCASTQDGANSYEQYFGPGTRLTVT.